The 8 T cell receptor beta chains below all came from one sample that was sequenced in a study of spatial heterogeneity in lung cancer. Findings and limits, study-wide: Tumoral mutation counts were tracked by counts of expanded intratumoral alpha and beta TCRs.

TCRdb re-derived calls from the 5' RACE reads in MiXCR, one entry per CDR3 protein. This table has around 9,700 distinct CDR3 sequences, approximately 7.5% appearing once. No antigens are known for them. Time point noted: sample taken at primary tumor resection. Here the sequenced sample was lung tumor tissue, taken at surgery. The receptors originated from a female donor with early-stage non-small cell lung cancer.

This clonotype was picked up many times. This beta chain appears as a stray read in a library generated for alpha chains; its size is not informative. The V call is TRBV4-2, the J call TRBJ1-5; D ambiguous. The germline V gene has CDR1 LGHNA and CDR2 YNFKEQ. V lost 1 base and J lost 4, with 5 bases in between. CDR3 length: 13 residues. The CDR3 is CASSQGVNQPQHF. The DNA of the CDR3 is TGTGCCAGCAGCCAAGGGGTAAATCAGCCCCAGCATTTT.

This clonotype has more than one count but fewer than ten. This beta chain slipped into a library made for alpha chains as a stray read, so its size is not meaningful. The chain couples TRBV2 to TRBJ1-3; 9 bases line up with TRBD1. V lost 4 bases to trimming and J lost 2 bases; unmatched junction nucleotides: 6. Germline CDR1 SNHLY, CDR2 FYNNEI. The CDR3 consists of 16 residues. CDR3 sequence: CASSGEGTGTGNTIYF. CDR3 DNA: TGTGCCAGCAGTGGGGAAGGGACAGGGACTGGAAACACCATATATTTT. Full variable domain (remainder filled in from reference TRBV2 and TRBJ1-3): EPEVTQTPSHQVTQMGQEVILRCVPISNHLYFYWYRQILGQKVEFLVSFYNNEISEKSEIFDDQFSVERPDGSNFTLKIRSTKLEDSAMYFCASSGEGTGTGNTIYFGEGSWLTVV.

At least ten counts were recorded for this clonotype. This beta chain came through as a stray read in a library set up for alpha chains, and its size says little. The chain uses TRBV20-1 and TRBJ2-1; D unclear. CDR1 is DFQATT and CDR2 is SNEGSKA in the germline V gene (reference sequence). The CDR3 has 13 residues. V lost 3 bases to trimming and J lost 5 bases, with 11 bases between them. This CDR3 is CSASLPIHNEQFF. The CDR3 nucleotides read TGCAGTGCTAGTTTACCGATTCACAATGAGCAGTTCTTC.

There are many counts of this clonotype. The library was built for alpha chains, so this beta chain is an off-target read and its size means little. The chain joins TRBV19 to TRBJ2-7; 9 nucleotides match TRBD1. The CDR3 is 12 residues long. CDR1 and CDR2 from the germline V gene are LNHDA and SQIVND (reference sequence). With V trimmed by 5 bases and J by 7 bases, 3 bases remained unmatched. The CDR3 sequence: CASSGQGREQYF. As DNA, the CDR3 is TGTGCCAGTAGTGGACAGGGGAGGGAGCAGTACTTC. Full variable domain (rest looked up from reference TRBV19 and TRBJ2-7): DGGITQSPKYLFRKEGQNVTLSCEQNLNHDAMYWYRQDPGQGLRLIYYSQIVNDFQKGDIAEGYSVSREKKESFPLTVTSAQKNPTAFYLCASSGQGREQYFGPGTRLTVT.

This clonotype was counted a few times. This beta chain appears as a stray read in a library generated for alpha chains; its size is not informative. The V and J genes are TRBV28 and TRBJ1-2; a possible D gene is TRBD1 (6 bases). Trimming removed 5 bases at V and 3 bases at J, with 16 bases between. The CDR3 loop spans 15 amino acids. Germline-derived CDR1 and CDR2 are MDHEN and SYDVKM. The CDR3 sequence is CASSPLLAGDYGYTF. CDR3 nucleotide sequence: TGTGCCAGCAGTCCCCTTCTGGCAGGGGACTATGGCTACACCTTC.

This clonotype was detected ten times or more. This beta chain was picked up by a library intended for alpha chains and is off target, so its count carries little meaning. J is TRBJ1-2 and V is TRBV11-2; 8 bases fit TRBD1. V gave up 5 bases and J gave up 4 bases; unmatched junction bases: 9. Germline lookup yields CDR1 SGHAT and CDR2 FQNNGV. This CDR3 spans 15 amino acids. For the CDR3, the DNA is TGTGCCAGCAGCCCGGGGGACAGGTTTTCCTATGGCTACACCTTC. Translated, it gives CASSPGDRFSYGYTF. Full variable domain (rest looked up from reference TRBV11-2 and TRBJ1-2): EAGVAQSPRYKIIEKRQSVAFWCNPISGHATLYWYQQILGQGPKLLIQFQNNGVVDDSQLPKDRFSAERLKGVDSTLKIQPAKLEDSAVYLCASSPGDRFSYGYTFGSGTRLTVV.

Many counts were recorded for this clonotype. This beta chain appears as a stray read in a library generated for alpha chains; its size is not informative. The V call is TRBV28, the J call TRBJ1-6; perhaps TRBD1 as D (6 bases). The V gene's germline CDR1 is MDHEN and CDR2 SYDVKM. This CDR3 comprises 17 residues. V lost 5 bases and J lost 1, with 15 bases in between. The CDR3 DNA follows: TGTGCCAGCAGTCTCCCAATCCAGGGGTCCTATAATTCACCCCTCCACTTT. The encoded protein is CASSLPIQGSYNSPLHF.

This clonotype was seen repeatedly, ten times or more. As an off-target read in a library built for alpha chains, this beta chain has a frequency of little significance. The V gene is TRBV11-3, the J gene TRBJ2-7; no firm D call. Germline CDR1 reads SGHNT; CDR2 reads YENEEA. The CDR3 is 16 amino acids. The germline V and J ends were trimmed by 4 bases and 4 bases, with 20 bases remaining between them. The CDR3 region has the DNA TGTGCCAGCAGCTCCATTGGACGGCGGATACAGTACGAGCAGTACTTC. This encodes CASSSIGRRIQYEQYF.